Sequencing of this T cell receptor (beta chain) was carried out in a study of cytomegalovirus exposure and HLA in healthy donors. The CDR3 contains 16 residues. V lost 3 bases to trimming and J lost 6 bases, with 21 bases between them. Germline V lookup: CDR1 SGHNT, CDR2 YYREEE (reference sequence). Using immunoSEQ multiplex PCR, the repertoire was profiled, and TCRdb retains in-frame clones only, with some absent. This table has around 400,000 clones, 75% to 90% appearing once. The sample taken for sequencing was PBMCs. V gene TRBV5-4 combines with J gene TRBJ2-5; tentative D call: TRBD2 (6 bases). The clonotype comes from a woman under 30 in good health and CMV-seronegative. CDR3 in DNA: TGTGCCAGCAGCTCTGGTTCTAGCGCCCCTAGTAAGACCCAGTACTTC. It translates to CASSSGSSAPSKTQYF.